This T cell receptor (beta chain) was recovered during a study of spatial heterogeneity in lung cancer. Notes on the study in general: Within tumors, counts of expanded alpha and beta TCRs tracked tumor mutation counts.

Described time point: sample taken at primary tumor resection. This clonotype is judged large. Its antigen remains unidentified. One entry per CDR3 protein, called by TCRdb with MiXCR from the 5' RACE reads. The sample shows 1,400 to 1,500 distinct CDR3 sequences, 20% to 30% of them seen only once. After removal of 1 base from V and 4 bases from J, the junction contained 6 bases not matched to a gene. CDR1 LGHNA and CDR2 YSLEER come from the germline V gene. The CDR3 loop spans 17 amino acids. V gene TRBV4-3 combines with J gene TRBJ2-1; 11 nucleotides line up with TRBD2. The starting material was lung tumor tissue, obtained at surgery. This TCR was recovered from a female donor with early-stage non-small cell lung cancer. The CDR3 sequence: CASSQGRIAGGYNEQFF. CDR3 sequence (DNA): TGCGCCAGCAGCCAAGGTCGTATAGCGGGGGGGTACAATGAGCAGTTCTTC.